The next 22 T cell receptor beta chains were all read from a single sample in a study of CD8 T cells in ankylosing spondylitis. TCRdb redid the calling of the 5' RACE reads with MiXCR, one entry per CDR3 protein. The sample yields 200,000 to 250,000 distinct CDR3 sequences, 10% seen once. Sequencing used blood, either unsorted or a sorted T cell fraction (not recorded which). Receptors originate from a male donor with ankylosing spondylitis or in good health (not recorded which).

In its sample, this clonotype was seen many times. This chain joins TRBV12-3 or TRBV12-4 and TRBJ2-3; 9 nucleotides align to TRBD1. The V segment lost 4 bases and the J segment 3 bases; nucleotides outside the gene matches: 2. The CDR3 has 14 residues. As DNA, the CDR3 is TGTGCCAGCAGTTGGGACAGGGTGACAGATACGCAGTATTTT. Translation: CASSWDRVTDTQYF.

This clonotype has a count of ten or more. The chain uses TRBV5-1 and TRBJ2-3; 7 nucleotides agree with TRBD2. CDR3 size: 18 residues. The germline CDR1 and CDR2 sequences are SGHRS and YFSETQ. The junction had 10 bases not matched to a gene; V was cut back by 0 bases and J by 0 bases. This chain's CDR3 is CASSLAARGSSSTDTQYF. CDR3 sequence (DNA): TGCGCCAGCAGCTTGGCCGCGCGGGGGTCTTCTAGCACAGATACGCAGTATTTT. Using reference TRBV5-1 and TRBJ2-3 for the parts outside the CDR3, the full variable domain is KAGVTQTPRYLIKTRGQQVTLSCSPISGHRSVSWYQQTPGQGLQFLFEYFSETQRNKGNFPGRFSGRQFSNSRSEMNVSTLELGDSALYLCASSLAARGSSSTDTQYFGPGTRLTVL.

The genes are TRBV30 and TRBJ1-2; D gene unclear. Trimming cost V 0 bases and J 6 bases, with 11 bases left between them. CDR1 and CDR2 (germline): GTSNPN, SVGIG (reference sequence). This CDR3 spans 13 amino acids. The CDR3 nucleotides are TGTGCCTGGAGTGTACTCTTGGAGGATGGCTACACCTTC. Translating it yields CAWSVLLEDGYTF.

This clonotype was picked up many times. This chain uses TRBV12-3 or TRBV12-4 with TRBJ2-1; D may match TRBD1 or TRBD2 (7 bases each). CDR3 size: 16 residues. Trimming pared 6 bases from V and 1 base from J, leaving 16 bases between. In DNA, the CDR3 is TGTGCCAGCAGACCAAGACAGGGAGGGTCCTACAATGAGCAGTTCTTC. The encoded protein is CASRPRQGGSYNEQFF.

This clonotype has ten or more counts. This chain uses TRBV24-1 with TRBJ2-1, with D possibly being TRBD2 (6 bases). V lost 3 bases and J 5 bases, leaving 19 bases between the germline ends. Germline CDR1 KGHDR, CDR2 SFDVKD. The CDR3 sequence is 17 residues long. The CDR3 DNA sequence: TGTGCCACCAGTGATCCCCTGGACGCGGGGAAACACAATGAGCAGTTCTTC. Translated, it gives CATSDPLDAGKHNEQFF.

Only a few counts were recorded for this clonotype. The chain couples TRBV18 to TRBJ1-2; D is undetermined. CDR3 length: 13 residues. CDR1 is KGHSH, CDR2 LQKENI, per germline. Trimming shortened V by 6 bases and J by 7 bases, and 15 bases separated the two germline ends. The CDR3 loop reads CASSDLTGGGYTF. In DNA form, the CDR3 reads TGTGCCAGCTCCGATTTGACGGGCGGTGGCTACACCTTC.

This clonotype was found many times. CDR3 residues: CASSPTSGGTYEQYF. Written as DNA, the CDR3 is TGTGCCAGCAGCCCCACTAGCGGGGGGACCTACGAGCAGTACTTC. J is TRBJ2-7 and V is TRBV28; 12 bases map to TRBD2. Trimming at V came to 6 bases and at J to 2 bases, leaving 5 bases not matched to a gene. From germline, CDR1 is MDHEN and CDR2 SYDVKM. The CDR3 extends over 15 amino acids.

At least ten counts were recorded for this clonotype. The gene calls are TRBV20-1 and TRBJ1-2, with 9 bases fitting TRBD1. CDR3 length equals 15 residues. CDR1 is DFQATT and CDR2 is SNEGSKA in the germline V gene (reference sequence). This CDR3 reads CSPHPRPQGAGGYTF. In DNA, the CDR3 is TGCAGCCCTCACCCCAGACCACAGGGGGCTGGGGGCTACACCTTC.

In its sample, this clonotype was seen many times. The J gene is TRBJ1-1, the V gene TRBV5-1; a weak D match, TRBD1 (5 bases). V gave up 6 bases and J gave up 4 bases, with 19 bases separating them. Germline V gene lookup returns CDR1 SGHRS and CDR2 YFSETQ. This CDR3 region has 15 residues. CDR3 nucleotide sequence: TGCGCCAGCATCCCGTGGTCGGGTACAGGCACTGAAGCTTTCTTT. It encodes CASIPWSGTGTEAFF.

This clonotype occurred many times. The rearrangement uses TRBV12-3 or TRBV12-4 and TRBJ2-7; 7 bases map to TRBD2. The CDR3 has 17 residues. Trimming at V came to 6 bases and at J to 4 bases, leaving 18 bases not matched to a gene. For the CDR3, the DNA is TGTGCCAGCAGACCGGTCGGGTTTTCGGGGGGATTGTACGAGCAGTACTTC. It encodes CASRPVGFSGGLYEQYF.

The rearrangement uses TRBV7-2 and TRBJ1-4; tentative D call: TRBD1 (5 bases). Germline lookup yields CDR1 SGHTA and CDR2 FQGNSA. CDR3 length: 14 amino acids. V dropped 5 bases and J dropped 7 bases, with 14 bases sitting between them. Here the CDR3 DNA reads TGTGCCAGCAGCCTCAGGGCTTGGGGTGAAAAACTGTTTTTT. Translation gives CASSLRAWGEKLFF. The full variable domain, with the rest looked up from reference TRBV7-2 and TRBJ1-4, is GAGVSQSPSNKVTEKGKDVELRCDPISGHTALYWYRQSLGQGLEFLIYFQGNSAPDKSGLPSDRFSAERTGGSVSTLTIQRTQQEDSAVYLCASSLRAWGEKLFFGSGTQLSVL.

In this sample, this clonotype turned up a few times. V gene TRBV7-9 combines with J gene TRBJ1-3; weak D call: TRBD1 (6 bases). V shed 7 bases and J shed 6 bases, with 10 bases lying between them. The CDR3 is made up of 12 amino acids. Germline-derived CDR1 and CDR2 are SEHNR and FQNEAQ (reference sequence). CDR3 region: CASIGGENTIYF. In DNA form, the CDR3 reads TGTGCCAGCATCGGGGGCGAAAACACCATATATTTT.

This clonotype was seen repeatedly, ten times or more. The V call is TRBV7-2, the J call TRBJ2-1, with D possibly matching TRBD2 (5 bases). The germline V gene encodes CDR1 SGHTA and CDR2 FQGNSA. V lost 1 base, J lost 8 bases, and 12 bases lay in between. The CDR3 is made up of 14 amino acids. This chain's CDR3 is CASSLVGKGDEQFF. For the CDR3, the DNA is TGTGCCAGCAGCTTAGTAGGCAAGGGAGATGAGCAGTTCTTC. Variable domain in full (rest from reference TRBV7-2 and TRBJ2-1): GAGVSQSPSNKVTEKGKDVELRCDPISGHTALYWYRQSLGQGLEFLIYFQGNSAPDKSGLPSDRFSAERTGGSVSTLTIQRTQQEDSAVYLCASSLVGKGDEQFFGPGTRLTVL.

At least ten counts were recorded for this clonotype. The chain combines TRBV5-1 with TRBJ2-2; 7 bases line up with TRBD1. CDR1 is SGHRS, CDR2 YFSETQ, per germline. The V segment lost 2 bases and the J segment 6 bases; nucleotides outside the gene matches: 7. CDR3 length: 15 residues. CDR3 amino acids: CASSFLTGSPGELFF. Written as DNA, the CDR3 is TGCGCCAGCAGCTTCCTGACAGGGTCCCCCGGGGAGCTGTTTTTT.

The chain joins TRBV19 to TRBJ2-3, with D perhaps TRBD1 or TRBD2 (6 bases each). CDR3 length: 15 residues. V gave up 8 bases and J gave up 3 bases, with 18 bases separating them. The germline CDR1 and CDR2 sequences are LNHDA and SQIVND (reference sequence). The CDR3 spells CASQLWGAKTDTQYF. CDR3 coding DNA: TGTGCCAGTCAACTTTGGGGGGCGAAGACAGATACGCAGTATTTT.

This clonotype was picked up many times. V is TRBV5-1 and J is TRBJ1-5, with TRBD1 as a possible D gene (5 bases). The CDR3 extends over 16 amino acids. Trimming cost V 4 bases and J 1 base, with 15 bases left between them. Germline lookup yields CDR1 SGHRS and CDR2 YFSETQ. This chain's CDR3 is CASSPTGGDSNQPQHF. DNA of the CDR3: TGCGCCAGCAGCCCCACCGGAGGGGACAGCAATCAGCCCCAGCATTTT.

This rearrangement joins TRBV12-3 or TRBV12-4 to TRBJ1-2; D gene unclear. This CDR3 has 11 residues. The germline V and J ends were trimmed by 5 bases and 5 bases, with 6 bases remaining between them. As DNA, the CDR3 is TGTGCCAGCAGTCAGAGATATGGCTACACCTTC. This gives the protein CASSQRYGYTF.

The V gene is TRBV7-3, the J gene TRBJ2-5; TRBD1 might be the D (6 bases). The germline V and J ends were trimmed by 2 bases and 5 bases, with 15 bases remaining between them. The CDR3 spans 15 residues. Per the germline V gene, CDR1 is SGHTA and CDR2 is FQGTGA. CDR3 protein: CASSLGSGAGETQYF. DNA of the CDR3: TGTGCCAGCAGCTTAGGGTCAGGGGCTGGGGAGACCCAGTACTTC.

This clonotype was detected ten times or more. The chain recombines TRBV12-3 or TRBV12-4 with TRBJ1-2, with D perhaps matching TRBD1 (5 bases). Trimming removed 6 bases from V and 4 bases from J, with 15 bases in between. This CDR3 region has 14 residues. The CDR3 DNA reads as TGTGCCAGCAGAGCAGGGATCCGAGCCTATGGCTACACCTTC. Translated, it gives CASRAGIRAYGYTF.

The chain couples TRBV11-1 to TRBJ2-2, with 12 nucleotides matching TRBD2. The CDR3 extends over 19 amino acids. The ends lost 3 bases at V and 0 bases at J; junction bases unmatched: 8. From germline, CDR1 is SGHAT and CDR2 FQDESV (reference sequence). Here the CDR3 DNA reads TGTGCCAGCAGCTTGAGTGGACTAGCGGGGAGAACGAACACCGGGGAGCTGTTTTTT. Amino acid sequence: CASSLSGLAGRTNTGELFF. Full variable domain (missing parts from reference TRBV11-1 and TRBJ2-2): EAEVAQSPRYKITEKSQAVAFWCDPISGHATLYWYRQILGQGPELLVQFQDESVVDDSQLPKDRFSAERLKGVDSTLKIQPAELGDSAMYLCASSLSGLAGRTNTGELFFGEGSRLTVL.

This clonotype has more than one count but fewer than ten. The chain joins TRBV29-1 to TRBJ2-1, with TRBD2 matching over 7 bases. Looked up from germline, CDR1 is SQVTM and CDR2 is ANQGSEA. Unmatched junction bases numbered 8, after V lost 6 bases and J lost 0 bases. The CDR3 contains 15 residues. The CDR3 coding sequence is TGCAGCGTGGAAAGCGGGGTGAGCTCCTACAATGAGCAGTTCTTC. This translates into CSVESGVSSYNEQFF.

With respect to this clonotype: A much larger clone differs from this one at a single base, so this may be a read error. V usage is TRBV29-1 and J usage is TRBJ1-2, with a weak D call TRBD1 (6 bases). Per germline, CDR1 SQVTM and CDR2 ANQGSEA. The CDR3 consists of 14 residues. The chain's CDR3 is CSVEGGPGDDGDTF. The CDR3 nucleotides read TGCAGCGTTGAAGGTGGTCCAGGGGATGATGGCGACACCTTC. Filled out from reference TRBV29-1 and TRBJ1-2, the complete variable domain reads SAVISQKPSRDICQRGTSLTIQCQVDSQVTMMFWYRQQPGQSLTLIATANQGSEATYESGFVIDKFPISRPNLTFSTLTVSNMSPEDSSIYLCSVEGGPGDDGDTFGSGTRLTVV.